Only one count was recorded for the clone carrying this T cell receptor beta chain. Clones were sequenced by immunoSEQ multiplex PCR, and TCRdb holds only the in-frame ones, with some missing. The sample contains hundreds of thousands of clones, 80% to 90% of which appear only once. This entry comes from a study of blood T cell repertoires in COVID-19. Residents of under 25 US areas, aged about 18 to 95 years, made up the participants. The sequence was collected from a woman aged 18-35 years who had recovered from COVID-19. The specimen was PBMCs or T cells enriched from blood (not recorded which).

CDR3 sequence reads: CASSFGLAGGPYNEQFF. In DNA, the CDR3 is TGCGCCAGCAGCTTTGGACTAGCGGGGGGCCCCTACAATGAGCAGTTCTTC. This chain uses TRBV5-1 with TRBJ2-1, with 14 nucleotides matching TRBD2. Germline V gives CDR1 SGHRS, CDR2 YFSETQ. The CDR3 totals 17 residues. J was trimmed by 2 bases and V by 2 bases; bases with no gene match: 3.